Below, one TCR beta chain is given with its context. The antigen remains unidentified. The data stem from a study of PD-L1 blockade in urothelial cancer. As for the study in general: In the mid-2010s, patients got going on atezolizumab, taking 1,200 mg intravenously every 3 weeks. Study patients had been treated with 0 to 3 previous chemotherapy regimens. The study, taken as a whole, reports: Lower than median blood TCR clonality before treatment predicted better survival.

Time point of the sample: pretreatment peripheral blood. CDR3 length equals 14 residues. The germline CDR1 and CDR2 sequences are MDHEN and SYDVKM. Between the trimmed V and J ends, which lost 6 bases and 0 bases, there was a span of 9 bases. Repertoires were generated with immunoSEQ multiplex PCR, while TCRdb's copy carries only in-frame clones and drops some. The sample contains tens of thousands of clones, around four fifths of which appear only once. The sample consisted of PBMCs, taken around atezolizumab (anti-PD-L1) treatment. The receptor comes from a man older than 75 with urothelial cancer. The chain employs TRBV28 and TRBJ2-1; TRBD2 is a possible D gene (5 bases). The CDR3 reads CASRRVSSYNEQFF. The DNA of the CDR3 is TGTGCCAGCAGGAGGGTCAGCTCCTACAATGAGCAGTTCTTC. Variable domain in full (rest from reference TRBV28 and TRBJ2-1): DVKVTQSSRYLVKRTGEKVFLECVQDMDHENMFWYRQDPGLGLRLIYFSYDVKMKEKGDIPEGYSVSREKKERFSLILESASTNQTSMYLCASRRVSSYNEQFFGPGTRLTVL.